The sequence of this TCR beta chain was determined in a study of tumor-infiltrating lymphocytes in primary liver carcinoma. A primer matching the constant region was used to make TCR beta cDNA from approximately 0.45 ug of total RNA. Nested multiplex PCR, run for three rounds with slightly modified ARM-PCR, yielded TCR beta libraries. Each of the first two PCR rounds ran around 10 cycles with TRBV1-TRBV30 forward and C-beta reverse primers. Via MiXCR, TCRdb re-called the multiplex PCR reads, giving one row per CDR3 protein. The sample holds about 30,000 distinct CDR3 sequences, less than 75% seen once. V was trimmed by 2 bases and J by 10 bases, leaving 15 bases between them. Looked up from germline, CDR1 is SGHAT and CDR2 is FQNNGV. The CDR3 runs to 14 residues. DNA and RNA were both co-extracted from around 20-30 mg of bulk tissue that had not been sorted. This clonotype was seen at least ten times.

This receptor was identified in a woman aged 25 to 45 with primary liver carcinoma and hepatitis B virus infection. The rearrangement uses TRBV11-2 and TRBJ2-1; D is uncertain. Sequencing was performed on liver tumor tissue from sampling region 3. Noted subset: tumor region T3, left-lateral pole. Here the CDR3 reads CASSLLVGKGEQFF. The CDR3 DNA is TGTGCCAGCAGCTTACTAGTGGGGAAAGGGGAGCAGTTCTTC.